A selection of T cell receptor beta chains follows, all from one sample in a study of blood T cell repertoires in COVID-19. Profiled with immunoSEQ multiplex PCR; TCRdb holds only in-frame clones, not every one. The data contain 310,000 or so clones, around 90% of them singletons. Sequenced input: peripheral blood. The receptors were sampled from a woman aged 50 to 60 who had recovered from COVID-19. CDR3s include the opening cysteine and the closing phenylalanine or tryptophan. A D gene is named only where the DNA matches it firmly. Only some rows state a clone size, as once, few, many or a class for expanded clones.

v_call	clone_size	d_call	j_call	cdr3_aa	cdr3_nt
TRBV6-5	NA	NA	TRBJ1-1	CASRIAGAMDTEAFF	TGTGCCAGCAGAATCGCAGGGGCGATGGACACTGAAGCTTTCTTT
TRBV12-5	NA	TRBD1	TRBJ1-6	CASGRTLSGTGDSPLHF	TGTGCTAGTGGCCGAACACTGTCCGGGACAGGTGATTCACCCCTCCACTTT
TRBV29-1	NA	TRBD1	TRBJ1-2	CSVEQGGSYGYTF	TGCAGCGTTGAACAGGGGGGTAGCTATGGCTACACCTTC
TRBV5-4	few	NA	TRBJ2-7	CASSLEAGRTYEQYF	TGTGCCAGCAGCTTGGAGGCAGGGCGTACCTACGAGCAGTACTTC
TRBV5-6	few	NA	TRBJ1-2	CASSLASYGYTF	TGTGCCAGCAGCTTGGCCAGTTATGGCTACACCTTC
TRBV6-5	NA	NA	TRBJ2-5	CASRFGLVQETQYF	TGTGCCAGCAGGTTTGGGCTGGTACAAGAGACCCAGTACTTC
TRBV6-6	NA	NA	TRBJ1-5	CASSREPVGQPQHF	TGTGCCAGCAGTAGGGAGCCGGTCGGACAGCCCCAGCATTTT
TRBV19	NA	TRBD1	TRBJ2-3	CASSDRGWDTQYF	TGTGCCAGTAGTGACAGGGGATGGGATACGCAGTATTTT
TRBV6-5	NA	NA	TRBJ1-2	CASSYSKVGGDYGYTF	TGTGCCAGCAGTTACTCGAAAGTCGGCGGCGACTATGGCTACACCTTC
TRBV16	NA	TRBD2	TRBJ2-5	CASSQAFSDTGTNQETQYF	TGTGCCAGCAGCCAAGCCTTTTCCGACACCGGGACTAACCAAGAGACCCAGTACTTC
TRBV10-3	NA	TRBD2	TRBJ2-7	CAIRNPFGLAGVPSYEQYF	TGTGCCATCAGGAACCCATTTGGACTAGCGGGAGTCCCCTCCTACGAGCAGTACTTC
TRBV5-1	NA	TRBD1	TRBJ2-7	CASSWDSWSYEQYF	TGCGCCAGCAGCTGGGACAGTTGGTCCTACGAGCAGTACTTC
TRBV19	once	NA	TRBJ2-4	CASSSEAKNIQYF	TGTGCCAGTAGTAGCGAGGCTAAAAACATTCAGTACTTC
TRBV15	NA	NA	TRBJ2-1	CATSRGEGVLNHGEQFF	TGTGCCACCAGCAGAGGGGAGGGGGTCCTCAACCACGGTGAGCAGTTCTTC
TRBV29-1	NA	NA	TRBJ1-2	CSVEDYGDGNYGYTF	TGCAGCGTTGAAGATTACGGGGATGGGAACTATGGCTACACCTTC
TRBV9	NA	NA	TRBJ1-4	CASSARAENEKLFF	TGTGCCAGCAGCGCCAGGGCTGAAAATGAAAAACTGTTTTTT
TRBV7-9	NA	TRBD1	TRBJ2-4	CASSLRGTVNYRDIQYF	TGTGCCAGCAGCCTAAGGGGGACAGTCAATTATAGGGACATTCAGTACTTC
TRBV4-3	once	NA	TRBJ1-2	CASSRGRRPYGYTF	TGCGCCAGCAGCCGCGGACGGAGGCCCTATGGCTACACCTTC
TRBV10-2	NA	NA	TRBJ2-2	CATKGAMVTGELFF	TGCGCCACCAAAGGGGCGATGGTCACCGGGGAGCTGTTTTTT
TRBV7-9	NA	NA	TRBJ1-6	CASSPPVDNSPLHF	TGTGCCAGCAGCCCGCCGGTAGATAATTCACCCCTCCACTTT
TRBV6-2/TRBV6-3	NA	NA	TRBJ1-5	CASSYRYQPQHF	TGTGCCAGCAGTTACCGGTATCAGCCCCAGCATTTT
TRBV6-4	NA	NA	TRBJ2-3	CASSGLAETPSTDTQYF	TGTGCCAGCAGTGGGTTAGCGGAAACCCCTAGCACAGATACGCAGTATTTT
TRBV28	NA	TRBD2	TRBJ2-3	CASIASGSGRTTDTQYF	TGTGCCAGCATCGCGTCGGGTAGCGGGAGAACAACAGATACGCAGTATTTT
TRBV9	NA	NA	TRBJ1-6	CASSTSGTPYNSPLHF	TGTGCCAGCAGCACCTCCGGGACACCCTATAATTCACCCCTCCACTTT
TRBV2	NA	TRBD1	TRBJ2-2	CASRSQGVYTGELFF	TGTGCCAGCAGATCACAGGGGGTCTACACCGGGGAGCTGTTTTTT
TRBV7-6	few	NA	TRBJ2-5	CASSLHQYQETQYF	TGTGCCAGCAGCTTACATCAGTACCAAGAGACCCAGTACTTC
TRBV9	NA	NA	TRBJ1-1	CASSVGPRQAGTEAFF	TGTGCCAGCAGCGTAGGACCTCGACAGGCCGGCACTGAAGCTTTCTTT
TRBV27	NA	TRBD1	TRBJ2-7	CASSPSSGDRESYEQYF	TGTGCCAGCTCGCCCTCCTCCGGGGACAGGGAGTCCTACGAGCAGTACTTC
TRBV6-1	NA	NA	TRBJ1-1	CASSEGRDGRGTEAFF	TGTGCCAGCAGTGAAGGACGGGACGGGAGAGGTACTGAAGCTTTCTTT
TRBV7-2	NA	NA	TRBJ2-2	CASRQGTGELFF	TGTGCCAGCAGGCAGGGCACCGGGGAGCTGTTTTTT
TRBV11-1	NA	TRBD1	TRBJ1-2	CASDRAAPQGYTF	TGTGCCAGCGACAGGGCCGCTCCCCAAGGCTACACCTTC
TRBV19	NA	TRBD2	TRBJ2-5	CASSIAVGASGIQETQYF	TGTGCCAGTAGTATAGCCGTTGGAGCTAGCGGGATCCAAGAGACCCAGTACTTC
TRBV15	few	TRBD1	TRBJ2-2	CATSREGTGDTGELFF	TGTGCCACCAGCAGAGAAGGGACAGGGGACACCGGGGAGCTGTTTTTT
TRBV6-4	once	TRBD2	TRBJ2-3	CASSDSSGPSSTDTQYF	TGTGCCAGCAGTGACTCTAGCGGGCCTTCTAGCACAGATACGCAGTATTTT
TRBV19	NA	NA	TRBJ1-2	CASSIEAGRHGYTF	TGTGCCAGTAGTATAGAAGCAGGGAGGCATGGCTACACCTTC
TRBV5-4	NA	TRBD1	TRBJ1-2	CASSWGGQGETNYGYTF	TGTGCCAGCAGCTGGGGCGGACAGGGGGAAACTAACTATGGCTACACCTTC
TRBV5-1	NA	TRBD1	TRBJ2-4	CASSLDGTGDNIQYF	TGCGCCAGCAGCTTGGATGGGACAGGGGATAACATTCAGTACTTC
TRBV10-3	NA	TRBD2	TRBJ2-5	CAISESGGAQETQYF	TGTGCCATCAGTGAGTCGGGAGGGGCCCAAGAGACCCAGTACTTC
TRBV7-3	NA	NA	TRBJ2-2	CASSRGTGKAGELFF	TGTGCCAGCAGCCGCGGAACAGGGAAGGCCGGGGAGCTGTTTTTT
TRBV5-4	few	TRBD2	TRBJ2-2	CASSGLAGDTGELFF	TGTGCCAGCAGCGGGCTAGCGGGGGACACCGGGGAGCTGTTTTTT
TRBV19	few	TRBD1	TRBJ2-6	CASSPTGSGANVLTF	TGTGCCAGTAGTCCGACAGGGTCTGGGGCCAACGTCCTGACTTTC
TRBV29-1	NA	NA	TRBJ1-1	CSGDSSGGGDTEAFF	TGCAGCGGAGATTCTTCCGGGGGAGGGGACACTGAAGCTTTCTTT
TRBV7-2	NA	TRBD1	TRBJ1-4	CASSLVETGGEKLFF	TGTGCCAGCAGCTTGGTAGAAACAGGGGGGGAAAAACTGTTTTTT
TRBV18	NA	NA	TRBJ1-2	CASSLRTINYGYTF	TGTGCCAGCTCACTCAGAACTATTAACTATGGCTACACCTTC
TRBV28	NA	NA	TRBJ1-1	CASRPVTGVTEAFF	TGTGCCAGCAGACCCGTCACGGGGGTAACTGAAGCTTTCTTT
TRBV6-2/TRBV6-3	NA	NA	TRBJ1-2	CASSQGGFGYGYTF	TGTGCCAGCAGCCAAGGGGGTTTCGGCTATGGCTACACCTTC
TRBV5-1	once	NA	TRBJ2-3	CASSPLTDSTDTQYF	TGCGCCAGCAGCCCATTGACAGATAGCACAGATACGCAGTATTTT
TRBV5-4	NA	TRBD1	TRBJ2-2	CASSLDPTGPGELFF	TGTGCCAGCAGCTTGGACCCGACAGGGCCCGGGGAGCTGTTTTTT
TRBV9	once	TRBD2	TRBJ2-7	CASSPSGSSYEQYF	TGTGCCAGCAGCCCTAGCGGGAGCTCCTACGAGCAGTACTTC
TRBV5-4	NA	NA	TRBJ2-7	CASSLEPIYEQYF	TGTGCCAGCAGCTTGGAGCCAATCTACGAGCAGTACTTC